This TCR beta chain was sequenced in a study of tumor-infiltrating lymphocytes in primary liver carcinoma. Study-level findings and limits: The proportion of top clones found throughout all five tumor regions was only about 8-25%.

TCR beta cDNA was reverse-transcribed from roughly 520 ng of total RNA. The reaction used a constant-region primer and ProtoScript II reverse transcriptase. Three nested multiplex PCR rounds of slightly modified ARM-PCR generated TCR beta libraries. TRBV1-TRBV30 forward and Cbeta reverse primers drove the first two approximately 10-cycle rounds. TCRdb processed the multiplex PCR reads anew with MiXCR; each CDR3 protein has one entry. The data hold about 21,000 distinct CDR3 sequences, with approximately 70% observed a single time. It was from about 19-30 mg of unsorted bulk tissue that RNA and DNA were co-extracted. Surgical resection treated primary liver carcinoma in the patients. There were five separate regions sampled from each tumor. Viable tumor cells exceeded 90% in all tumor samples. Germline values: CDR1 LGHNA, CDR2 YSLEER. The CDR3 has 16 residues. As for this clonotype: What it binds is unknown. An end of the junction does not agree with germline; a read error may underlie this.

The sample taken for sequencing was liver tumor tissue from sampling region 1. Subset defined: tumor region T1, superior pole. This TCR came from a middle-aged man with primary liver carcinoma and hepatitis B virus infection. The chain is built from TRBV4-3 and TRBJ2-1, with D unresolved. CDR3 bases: TGCGCCAGCAGCCAAGATAGAGTAGATACCTACAATGAGCACTTCTTT. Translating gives CASSQDRVDTYNEHFF.